The clone carrying this T cell receptor beta chain was seen at least ten times. As yet, its antigen is unknown. The sample comes from a study of T-cell reconstitution after alpha-beta-depleted transplantation in children. Whole-study results and caveats: At day 60, the high TCRbeta diversity found in some patients originated from recipient T cells and thymic progenitors that had survived.

Germline CDR1 is GTSNPN and CDR2 is SVGIG (reference sequence). The CDR3 is made up of 15 amino acids. The V and J ends lost 0 bases and 5 bases, in that order; junction bases with no gene match: 7. TCRbeta library construction was performed incorporating unique molecular identifiers. TCRdb ran MiXCR on the PCR reads and lists one entry per CDR3 protein. The sample shows almost 500,000 distinct CDR3 sequences, over 9.5% of them seen only once. This receptor was taken from a child aged 2-15 years with inherited bone marrow failure, due to receive a stem cell transplant. The rearrangement uses TRBV30 and TRBJ2-1; 7 nucleotides agree with TRBD1. The sequences come from PBMCs, collected before TCRalphabeta/CD19-depleted stem cell transplant. The CDR3 protein is CAWSVRGGGDNEQFF. CDR3 coding DNA: TGTGCCTGGAGTGTACGAGGGGGCGGTGACAATGAGCAGTTCTTC.